The source of this TCR beta chain is a study of a mutant IDH1 vaccine in newly diagnosed glioma (dated by TCRdb to 2020 to 2023). In terms of the full investigation: Patients were given eight vaccinations, in weeks 1, 3, 5, 7, 11, 15, 19 and 23, which matched visits V03 through V10. Vaccination started 4-6 weeks after radiotherapy alone, or was given together with temozolomide cycles in the groups whose treatment included chemotherapy. Of the 30 or so patients who were treated, about 62% were male and around 40% were female, and the mean age was about 40 years. Prior to enrollment, standard therapy consisting of radiotherapy alone, temozolomide alone, or radiochemotherapy with temozolomide had been administered to patients, with the combination being received by most patients. Six visits were used for peripheral blood collection: V03 (baseline), V05, V07, V10, V12 and V13. Longitudinal TCRB deep sequencing was performed for about two dozen treated patients wherever samples were available for exploratory analyses.

Library preparation was by the immunoSEQ multiplex PCR assay. Following the manufacturer's protocol, the hsTCRB Kit was used to amplify rearranged TCR beta chain sequences. Sequencing of TCRB libraries was carried out on an Illumina MiSeq. Per the source publication's procedure: The proprietary platform of the kit vendor was used for demultiplexing, trimming and gene mapping. TCRdb mirrors the immuneACCESS table, restricted to in-frame sequences. Some clones are absent from its copies; in checked studies, under half trace to an unresolved V gene, and the reason for the others is unknown. V, J and clone size are those of that table, while D and trimming were read from the DNA. Across this sample there are 50,000 to 75,000 clones, with under 90% seen only once. About 6% of the sample lies in the top ten. The sample holds a few counts of this clone. Its antigen remains undetermined. Base-call qualities are not available, and no considerably larger clone is one nucleotide away.

The sample's time point, from its label and the paper: week 11, during vaccination. Every vaccine dose consisted of 300 ug of a 20-mer mutant IDH1 peptide in Montanide, administered subcutaneously together with topical imiquimod. Donors had newly diagnosed WHO grade 3 or 4 IDH1-mutant astrocytomas with loss of nuclear ATRX. The samples were drawn from NOA16, a multicentre, single-arm, open-label phase I trial in Germany that tested a mutant IDH1 peptide vaccine in humans for the first time. Genomic DNA for TCRB sequencing was extracted from EDTA blood using the DNeasy Blood and Tissue Kit. The CDR3 starts with the cysteine, ends with the phenylalanine, and has 11 residues. The entry retains the CDR3 DNA only, 33 bases that are in frame from base 1. Looking up the germline V gene (reference sequence) yields CDR1 SEHNR and CDR2 FQNEAQ. The junction carries 5 bases between V and J, which are trimmed by 5 bases and 7 bases respectively.

Results the study describes overall, beyond this receptor: The authors noted that analyses of patient blood samples could not be reproduced because of sample limitations. Vaccine-induced immune responses across multiple MHC alleles were detected in about 92% of patients. No apparent relationship was observed between pseudoprogression and alterations in the top peripheral T cell clonotypes detected by TCRB sequencing. Availability determined which PBMC samples were chosen for TCRB deep sequencing.

This clonotype originated in a man aged 45-65 years with glioma. This material consisted of PBMCs, taken from a glioma patient whose treatment included an IDH1 peptide vaccine. In this chain, TRBV7-9 is recombined with TRBJ2-2, with no D gene named confidently. For the CDR3, the sequence is CASSASGELFF. The nucleotides are TGTGCCAGCAGCGCGAGCGGGGAGCTGTTTTTT.